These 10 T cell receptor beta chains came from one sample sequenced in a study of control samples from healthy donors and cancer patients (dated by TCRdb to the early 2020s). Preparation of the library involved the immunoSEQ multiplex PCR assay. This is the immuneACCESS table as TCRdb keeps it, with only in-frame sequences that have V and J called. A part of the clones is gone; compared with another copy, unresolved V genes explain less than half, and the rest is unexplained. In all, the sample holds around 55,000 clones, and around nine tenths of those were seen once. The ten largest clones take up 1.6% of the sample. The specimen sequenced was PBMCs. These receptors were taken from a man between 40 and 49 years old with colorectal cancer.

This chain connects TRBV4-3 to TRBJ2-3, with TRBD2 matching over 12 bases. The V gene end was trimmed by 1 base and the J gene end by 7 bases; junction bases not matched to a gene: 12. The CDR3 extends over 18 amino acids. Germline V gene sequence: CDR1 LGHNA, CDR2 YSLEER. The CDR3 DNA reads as TGCGCCAGCAGCCAAGGGAGCCCGGGACTAGCGGGTCGAAATACGCAGTATTTT. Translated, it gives CASSQGSPGLAGRNTQYF.

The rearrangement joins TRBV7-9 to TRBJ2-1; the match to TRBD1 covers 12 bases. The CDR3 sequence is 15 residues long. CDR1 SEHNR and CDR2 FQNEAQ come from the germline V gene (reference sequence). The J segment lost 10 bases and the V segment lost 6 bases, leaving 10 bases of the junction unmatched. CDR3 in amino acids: CASRDYGTGGGEQFF. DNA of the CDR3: TGTGCCAGCAGGGACTATGGGACAGGGGGCGGCGAGCAGTTCTTC.

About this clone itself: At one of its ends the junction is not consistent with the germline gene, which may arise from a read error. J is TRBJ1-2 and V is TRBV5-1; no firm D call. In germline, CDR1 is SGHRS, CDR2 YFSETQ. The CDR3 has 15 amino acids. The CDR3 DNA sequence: TGCGCCAGCAGCCTTGACCCCAGGTCCGCGAATGGGTACACCTTC. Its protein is CASSLDPRSANGYTF. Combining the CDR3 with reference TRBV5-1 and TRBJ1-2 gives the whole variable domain KAGVTQTPRYLIKTRGQQVTLSCSPISGHRSVSWYQQTPGQGLQFLFEYFSETQRNKGNFPGRFSGRQFSNSRSEMNVSTLELGDSALYLCASSLDPRSANGYTFGSGTRLTVV.

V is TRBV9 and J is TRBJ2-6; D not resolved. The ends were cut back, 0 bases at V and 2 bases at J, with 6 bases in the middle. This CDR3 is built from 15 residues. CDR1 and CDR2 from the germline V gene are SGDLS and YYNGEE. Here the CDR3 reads CASSVVGTGANVLTF. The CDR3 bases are TGTGCCAGCAGCGTAGTGGGGACTGGGGCCAACGTCCTGACTTTC.

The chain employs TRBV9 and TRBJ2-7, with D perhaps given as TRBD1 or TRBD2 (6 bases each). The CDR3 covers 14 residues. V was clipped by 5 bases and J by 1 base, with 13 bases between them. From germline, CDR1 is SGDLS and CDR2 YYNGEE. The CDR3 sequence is CASSGGGKSYEQYF. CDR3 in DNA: TGTGCCAGCAGTGGAGGGGGGAAATCCTACGAGCAGTACTTC.

The CDR3 here is CASSDIYEQYF. The CDR3 DNA is TGTGCCAGCAGTGACATTTACGAGCAGTACTTC. The chain is built from TRBV6-2 or TRBV6-3 and TRBJ2-7, with D uncertain. There are 11 residues in the CDR3. Trimming shortened V by 5 bases and J by 4 bases, and 6 bases separated the two germline ends. The germline CDR1 and CDR2 sequences are MNHEY and SVGEGT.

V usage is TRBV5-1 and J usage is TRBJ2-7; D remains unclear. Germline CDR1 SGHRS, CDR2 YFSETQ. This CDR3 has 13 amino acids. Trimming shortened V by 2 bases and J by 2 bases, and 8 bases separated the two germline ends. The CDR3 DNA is TGCGCCAGCAGCTTTGATAGCCCCTACGAGCAGTACTTC. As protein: CASSFDSPYEQYF.

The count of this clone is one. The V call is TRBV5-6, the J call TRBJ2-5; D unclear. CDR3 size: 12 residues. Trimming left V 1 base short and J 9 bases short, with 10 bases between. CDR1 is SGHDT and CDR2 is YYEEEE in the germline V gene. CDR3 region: CASSLIKRAQYF. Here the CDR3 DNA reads TGTGCCAGCAGCTTGATCAAACGGGCCCAGTACTTC.

CDR3 in DNA: TGTGCCAGCAGCTTCCCGCTGGGGAACATTCAGTACTTC. Its protein product is CASSFPLGNIQYF. This sequence joins TRBV7-9 and TRBJ2-4, with no clear D. Deletions cut 3 bases from V and 7 bases from J, with 10 bases between. Germline CDR1 is SEHNR and CDR2 is FQNEAQ (reference sequence). The CDR3 length is 13 residues.

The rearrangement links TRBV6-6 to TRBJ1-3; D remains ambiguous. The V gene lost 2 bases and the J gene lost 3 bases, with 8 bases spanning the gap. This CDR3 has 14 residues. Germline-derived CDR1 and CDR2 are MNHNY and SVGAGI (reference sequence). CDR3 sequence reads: CASSYMGIGNTIYF. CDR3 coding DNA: TGTGCCAGCAGTTACATGGGGATTGGAAACACCATATATTTT.